One sample yielded the 24 T cell receptor beta chains listed below, sequenced in a study of human T cells and chemical hapten exposure. Specified time point: patch test 1, 2 weeks after DPC sensitization. Noted treatment: therapeutic diphenylcyclopropenone sensitization with weekly scalp DPC. Using its own MiXCR run on the RACE reads, TCRdb lists one record per CDR3 protein. The data show 180,000 or so distinct CDR3 sequences, 20% to 25% seen once. The input for sequencing was whole blood, taken in connection with sensitization to the hapten diphenylcyclopropenone (DPC). Receptors originate from a woman in her forties or fifties with alopecia areata. Some clones in this sample may be carry-over from other donors' samples.

This sequence joins TRBV30 and TRBJ1-1, with 7 bases matching TRBD1. Germline trimming cut 2 bases from V and 0 bases from J; bases unmatched to any gene: 6. The V gene's germline CDR1 is GTSNPN and CDR2 SVGIG (reference sequence). The CDR3 extends over 15 amino acids. The CDR3 sequence is CAWSHYGTVNTEAFF. The CDR3 nucleotides are TGTGCCTGGAGTCACTACGGGACAGTGAACACTGAAGCTTTCTTT.

This clonotype has only a few counts. The V and J genes are TRBV7-2 and TRBJ2-3; the D is unclear. This CDR3 contains 15 residues. Trimming took 4 bases from V and 6 from J, leaving 17 bases between them. The germline V gene has CDR1 SGHTA and CDR2 FQGNSA. As DNA, the CDR3 is TGTGCCAGCAGCTCGGCGTGGGCGGCTGGTGATACGCAGTATTTT. Its protein is CASSSAWAAGDTQYF. Drawing the rest from reference TRBV7-2 and TRBJ2-3, the complete variable domain is GAGVSQSPSNKVTEKGKDVELRCDPISGHTALYWYRQSLGQGLEFLIYFQGNSAPDKSGLPSDRFSAERTGGSVSTLTIQRTQQEDSAVYLCASSSAWAAGDTQYFGPGTRLTVL.

There are a few counts of this clonotype. This chain joins TRBV12-3 or TRBV12-4 and TRBJ2-2; TRBD2 aligns across 8 bases. Trimming removed 5 bases from V and 3 bases from J; junction bases left unmatched: 8. The CDR3 totals 16 residues. The CDR3 DNA reads as TGTGCCAGCAGTCCGAGGGACGGGGGGGACACCGGGGAGCTGTTTTTT. This codes for CASSPRDGGDTGELFF.

This clonotype has at least ten counts. The rearrangement joins TRBV20-1 to TRBJ2-1, with D possibly matching TRBD2 (5 bases). The CDR3 consists of 14 residues. Looked up from germline, CDR1 is DFQATT and CDR2 is SNEGSKA (reference sequence). V lost 6 bases to trimming and J lost 0 bases, with 12 bases between them. The CDR3 DNA sequence: TGCAGTGCCTCAGGAGCGGTCTCCTACAATGAGCAGTTCTTC. It is translated as CSASGAVSYNEQFF.

DNA for the CDR3: TGTGCCAGCTCACCAGGGCAGGGGGCTTGGATGAACACTGAAGCTTTCTTT. Translation: CASSPGQGAWMNTEAFF. The V gene is TRBV18, the J gene TRBJ1-1; the match to TRBD1 covers 8 bases. The V segment lost 2 bases and the J segment 0 bases; nucleotides outside the gene matches: 8. Germline lookup yields CDR1 KGHSH and CDR2 LQKENI. The CDR3 has 17 amino acids.

This clonotype showed up just a few times. The V gene is TRBV2, the J gene TRBJ2-3, with D uncertain. V lost 1 base and J lost 0, with 14 bases in between. CDR1 is SNHLY and CDR2 is FYNNEI in the germline V gene. The CDR3 runs 17 residues. CDR3 DNA: TGTGCCAGCAGTGAAGTTAACTTCCTAGTGAGCACAGATACGCAGTATTTT. Translation: CASSEVNFLVSTDTQYF.

This chain uses TRBV12-3 or TRBV12-4 with TRBJ1-6; D is possibly TRBD1 (5 bases). Between the trimmed V and J ends, which lost 6 bases and 8 bases, there was a span of 11 bases. This CDR3 has 13 residues. The CDR3 loop reads CASRDSVDSPLHF. In nucleotides, the CDR3 is TGTGCCAGCAGAGACAGTGTGGATTCACCCCTCCACTTT.

The sample holds many counts of this clonotype. The chain's CDR3 is CASSQDEAYEQYF. CDR3 DNA: TGTGCCAGCAGCCAAGATGAAGCTTACGAGCAGTACTTC. V and J are TRBV3-1 and TRBJ2-7, with D uncertain. Germline loops: CDR1 LGHDT, CDR2 YNNKEL (reference sequence). Deletions cut 0 bases from V and 4 bases from J, with 7 bases between. There are 13 residues in the CDR3.

There are many counts of this clonotype. The chain recombines TRBV5-1 with TRBJ2-6; D tentatively reads TRBD1 or TRBD2 (6 bases each). CDR1 is SGHRS and CDR2 is YFSETQ in the germline V gene. This CDR3 has 19 residues. Trimming shortened V by 4 bases and J by 1 base, and 21 bases separated the two germline ends. This CDR3 is CASSALEGTSRSGANVLTF. CDR3 sequence (DNA): TGCGCCAGCAGCGCCCTGGAGGGGACAAGTCGGTCTGGGGCCAACGTCCTGACTTTC.

This clonotype came up a few times. The rearrangement joins TRBV4-2 to TRBJ2-3; D possibly corresponds to TRBD2 (5 bases). The CDR3 has 17 residues. Germline lookup yields CDR1 LGHNA and CDR2 YNFKEQ. Trimming stripped 4 bases from V and 0 bases from J, with 17 bases between. CDR3 bases: TGTGCCAGCAGCCGAGGGTCCTTGGGCGGAAGCACAGATACGCAGTATTTT. As protein: CASSRGSLGGSTDTQYF.

This clonotype was found many times. The V gene is TRBV7-2, the J gene TRBJ2-3, with 8 positions matching TRBD2. The V segment lost 6 bases and the J segment 5 bases; nucleotides outside the gene matches: 10. Germline CDR1 reads SGHTA; CDR2 reads FQGNSA. The CDR3 totals 15 residues. The CDR3 is CASRAAGAYRDTQYF. CDR3 coding DNA: TGTGCCAGCAGGGCAGCGGGAGCCTACAGAGATACGCAGTATTTT.

V usage is TRBV29-1 and J usage is TRBJ2-2; 7 bases agree with TRBD1. Germline values: CDR1 SQVTM, CDR2 ANQGSEA. Trimming removed 4 bases from V and 7 bases from J; junction bases left unmatched: 6. CDR3 length equals 13 residues. DNA for the CDR3: TGCAGCGTTGGGACAGGTGGGATCGGGGAGCTGTTTTTT. This translates into CSVGTGGIGELFF.

The rearrangement joins TRBV5-1 to TRBJ2-1, with a tentative D call TRBD2 (5 bases). V shed 1 base and J shed 0 bases, with 11 bases lying between them. Germline V lookup: CDR1 SGHRS, CDR2 YFSETQ. This CDR3 contains 16 residues. The CDR3 region is CASSLRTGSSYNEQFF. The CDR3 DNA reads TGCGCCAGCAGCTTGAGGACGGGGAGCTCCTACAATGAGCAGTTCTTC.

A few counts support this clonotype. The V call is TRBV11-2, the J call TRBJ2-1; 10 bases are a match to TRBD1. V was pared by 5 bases and J by 4 bases, with 8 bases of the junction left unmatched. Looked up from germline, CDR1 is SGHAT and CDR2 is FQNNGV. This CDR3 contains 16 residues. In nucleotides, the CDR3 is TGTGCCAGCAGCCTCTTTCCGGGACAGGGGTACAATGAGCAGTTCTTC. This codes for CASSLFPGQGYNEQFF.

This clonotype was seen a few times. This chain connects TRBV2 to TRBJ1-5, with 9 positions matching TRBD1. J was trimmed by 6 bases and V by 8 bases; bases with no gene match: 8. The CDR3 is 14 residues long. CDR1 and CDR2 from the germline V gene are SNHLY and FYNNEI. CDR3 sequence: CASGTGGSGQPQHF. CDR3 DNA sequence: TGTGCCAGCGGTACAGGGGGCTCTGGTCAGCCCCAGCATTTT.

This clonotype showed up many times. This chain links TRBV2 with TRBJ1-6; D may be TRBD1 (6 bases). This CDR3 is 15 amino acids long. V was cut by 3 bases and J by 7 bases, with 13 bases left in between. The germline V gene has CDR1 SNHLY and CDR2 FYNNEI. The CDR3 coding sequence is TGTGCCAGCAGTGAGGAGAGACAGGCAAATTCACCCCTCCACTTT. It specifies CASSEERQANSPLHF.

The V and J genes are TRBV12-3 or TRBV12-4 and TRBJ2-3, with 11 bases matching TRBD2. The CDR3 is 15 residues long. The junction had 3 bases not matched to a gene; V was cut back by 5 bases and J by 2 bases. For the CDR3, the DNA is TGTGCCAGCAGTCGACTAGCGGGATTCACAGATACGCAGTATTTT. As protein: CASSRLAGFTDTQYF.

J is TRBJ2-7 and V is TRBV29-1, with D possibly being TRBD1 (6 bases). This CDR3 spans 12 amino acids. CDR1 SQVTM and CDR2 ANQGSEA come from the germline V gene. Trimming removed 8 bases from V and 6 bases from J, with 17 bases in between. Written as DNA, the CDR3 is TGCAGCACTCGAGGGGGTGCAGGCGAGCAGTACTTC. This translates into CSTRGGAGEQYF.

This clonotype was counted only a few times. The chain couples TRBV5-1 to TRBJ1-1; possible D gene TRBD1, 5 bases. The CDR3 loop spans 14 amino acids. Germline CDR1 reads SGHRS; CDR2 reads YFSETQ. V lost 4 bases, J lost 3 bases, and 13 bases lay in between. In DNA, the CDR3 is TGCGCCAGCAGCAGACTAACAGGACACACTGAAGCTTTCTTT. It encodes CASSRLTGHTEAFF.

The V call is TRBV10-3, the J call TRBJ2-2; TRBD1 might be the D (6 bases). Trimming took 0 bases from V and 1 from J, leaving 15 bases between them. The CDR3 consists of 18 residues. Germline CDR1 reads ENHRY; CDR2 reads SYGVKD. In nucleotides, the CDR3 is TGTGCCATCAGTGAGTCTATCAGGGGACATAGGAACACCGGGGAGCTGTTTTTT. Its protein is CAISESIRGHRNTGELFF.

The chain is built from TRBV9 and TRBJ2-1; 9 positions agree with TRBD2. J lost 6 bases, V lost 0 bases, and 7 bases had no gene match. Germline CDR1 reads SGDLS; CDR2 reads YYNGEE. CDR3 length equals 16 residues. DNA of the CDR3: TGTGCCAGCAGCGTAGGGGGAGCGGGAGGAGGCAATGAGCAGTTCTTC. Amino acids: CASSVGGAGGGNEQFF.

This clonotype came up many times. The rearrangement links TRBV7-9 to TRBJ2-6; D is unresolved. Germline loops: CDR1 SEHNR, CDR2 FQNEAQ (reference sequence). CDR3 size: 14 residues. V gave up 2 bases and J gave up 3 bases, with 5 bases separating them. The CDR3 loop is CASSLLDGANVLTF. The CDR3 DNA is TGTGCCAGCAGCTTATTAGATGGGGCCAACGTCCTGACTTTC. The full variable domain, its missing parts supplied by reference TRBV7-9 and TRBJ2-6, is DTGVSQNPRHKITKRGQNVTFRCDPISEHNRLYWYRQTLGQGPEFLTYFQNEAQLEKSRLLSDRFSAERPKGSFSTLEIQRTEQGDSAMYLCASSLLDGANVLTFGAGSRLTVL.

V is TRBV12-3 or TRBV12-4 and J is TRBJ1-1; D unresolved. V lost 4 bases and J lost 1, with 7 bases in between. CDR3 length: 13 amino acids. The CDR3 here is CASSSGENTEAFF. CDR3 nucleotide sequence: TGTGCCAGCAGTTCCGGGGAGAACACTGAAGCTTTCTTT.

This clonotype appeared a few times. This chain uses TRBV4-1 with TRBJ2-7; D tentatively fits TRBD1 or TRBD2 (5 bases each). Germline loops: CDR1 MGHRA, CDR2 YSYEKL. The CDR3 sequence is 17 residues long. Trimming pared 1 base from V and 0 bases from J, leaving 16 bases between. As DNA, the CDR3 is TGCGCCAGCAGCCAAGTTGGAAGGGGAGATAGCTCCTACGAGCAGTACTTC. It encodes CASSQVGRGDSSYEQYF.